This TCR beta chain comes out of a study of blood T cell repertoires in COVID-19. In the study overall: Sources were T cells, B-cell-depleted T cells, or PBMCs; the material itself was cDNA or gDNA.

As originally analysed: Nucleated cell counts were estimated from reference gene primer amplification. Profiling relied on immunoSEQ multiplex PCR, and the TCRdb table lists in-frame clones only, not all of them. V and J calls and clone size are as listed in that table; D and trimming were resolved from the DNA. The sample records almost 400,000 clones, roughly 90% being singletons. The study drew participants aged about 18 to 89 years from some 23 US areas. Participant-given clinical history determined each cohort assignment. The ends were cut back, 0 bases at V and 4 bases at J, with 16 bases in the middle. The CDR3 runs 16 residues. Germline lookup yields CDR1 MNHEY and CDR2 SVGAGI.

The receptor was isolated from a woman in her twenties or thirties with acute COVID-19. The gene calls are TRBV6-5 and TRBJ2-7; TRBD2 is a possible D gene (6 bases). The sample consisted of PBMCs or T cells enriched from blood (not recorded which). CDR3 amino acids: CASSYSLLRAGYEQYF. The CDR3 nucleotides are TGTGCCAGCAGTTACTCCCTTCTGCGGGCGGGATACGAGCAGTACTTC.